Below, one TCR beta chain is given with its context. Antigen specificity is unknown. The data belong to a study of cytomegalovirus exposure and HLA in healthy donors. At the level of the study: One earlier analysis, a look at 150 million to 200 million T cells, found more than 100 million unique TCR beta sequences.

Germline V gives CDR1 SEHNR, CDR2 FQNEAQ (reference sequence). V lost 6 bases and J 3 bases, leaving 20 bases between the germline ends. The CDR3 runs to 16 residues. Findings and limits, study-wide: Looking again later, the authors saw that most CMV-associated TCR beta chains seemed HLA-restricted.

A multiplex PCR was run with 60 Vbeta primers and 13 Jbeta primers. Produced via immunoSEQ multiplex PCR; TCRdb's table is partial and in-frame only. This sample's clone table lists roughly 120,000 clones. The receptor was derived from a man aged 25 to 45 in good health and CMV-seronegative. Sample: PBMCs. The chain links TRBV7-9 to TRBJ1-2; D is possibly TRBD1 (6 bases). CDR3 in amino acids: CASRQSPGAQDYGYTF. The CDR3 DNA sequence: TGTGCCAGCAGACAATCCCCAGGGGCGCAGGACTATGGCTACACCTTC.